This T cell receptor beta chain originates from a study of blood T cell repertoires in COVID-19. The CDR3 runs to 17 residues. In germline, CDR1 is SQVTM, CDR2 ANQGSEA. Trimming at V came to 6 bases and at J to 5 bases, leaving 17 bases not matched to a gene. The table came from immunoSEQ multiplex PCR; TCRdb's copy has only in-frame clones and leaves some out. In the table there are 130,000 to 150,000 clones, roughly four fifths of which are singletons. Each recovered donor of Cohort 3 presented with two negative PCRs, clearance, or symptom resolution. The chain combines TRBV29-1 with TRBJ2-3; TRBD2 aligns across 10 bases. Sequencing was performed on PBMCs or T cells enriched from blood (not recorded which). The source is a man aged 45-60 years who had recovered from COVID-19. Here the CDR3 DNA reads TGCAGCGTCCCAAAGTTCCTAGCGGGGGTGCGGGGAGATACGCAGTATTTT. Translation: CSVPKFLAGVRGDTQYF.